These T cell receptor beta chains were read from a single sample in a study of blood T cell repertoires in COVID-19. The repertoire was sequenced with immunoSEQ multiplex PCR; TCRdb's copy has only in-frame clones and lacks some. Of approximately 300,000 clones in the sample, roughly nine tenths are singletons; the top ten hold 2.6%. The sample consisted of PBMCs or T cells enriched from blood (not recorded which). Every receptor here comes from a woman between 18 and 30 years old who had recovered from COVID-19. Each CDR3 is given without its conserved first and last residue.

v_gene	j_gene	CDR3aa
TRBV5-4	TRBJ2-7	ASSQGGPGAGSVPYEQY
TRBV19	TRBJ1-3	ASSESGRSGNTIY
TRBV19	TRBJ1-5	ASSLGTGFSNQPQH
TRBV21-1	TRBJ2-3	ASSTLAGGGKDTQY
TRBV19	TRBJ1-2	ASSIVEENYGYT
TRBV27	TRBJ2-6	ASSLLSGANVLT
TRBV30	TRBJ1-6	ALLPGQWNSPLH
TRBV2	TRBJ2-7	ASSVDSHSYEQY
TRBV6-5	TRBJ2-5	ASQGARQETQY
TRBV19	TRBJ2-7	ASSILLAAAYEQY
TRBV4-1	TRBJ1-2	ASSNQRQGWDYGYT
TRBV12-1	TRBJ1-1	ASSARTGELNTEAF
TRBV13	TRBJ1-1	ASSLTENTEAF
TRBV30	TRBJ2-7	AWRGDSYEQY
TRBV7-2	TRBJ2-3	ASSPHGGTSTDTQY
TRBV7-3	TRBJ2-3	ASSSQSGSSTDTQY
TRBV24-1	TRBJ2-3	ATSDTGLAGSTDTQY
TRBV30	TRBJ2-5	AWDIRGETQY
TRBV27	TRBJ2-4	ASSLSNVGQGRAKNIQY
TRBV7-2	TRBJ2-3	ASSFGSSGSWADTQY
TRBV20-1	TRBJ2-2	SASHSFTGELF
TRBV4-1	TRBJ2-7	ASSQKGQGAYEQY
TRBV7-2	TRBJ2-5	ASSLVTGAIFQETQY
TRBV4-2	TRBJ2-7	ASSQDWAGAGYEQY
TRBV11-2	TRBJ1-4	ASSARTGPTNEKLF
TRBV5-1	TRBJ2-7	ASSLATGTVSYEQY
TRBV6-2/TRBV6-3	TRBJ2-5	ASSYAGTGMETQY
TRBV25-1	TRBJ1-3	ASSAPGQHFSGNTIY
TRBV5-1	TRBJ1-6	ASSTTGNSPLH
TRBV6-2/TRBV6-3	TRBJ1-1	ASSYDSYEAF
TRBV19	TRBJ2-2	ASSIDRDFTTTGELF
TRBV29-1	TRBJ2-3	SVGLAGGLYTQY
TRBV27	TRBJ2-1	ASSPGTSTYNEQF
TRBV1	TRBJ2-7	TSSQDHLGRDHYEQY
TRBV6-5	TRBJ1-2	ASSYFDSLVTYGYT
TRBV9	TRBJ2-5	ASSRTGGEKTQY
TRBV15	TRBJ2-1	ATSRPLTSGRSYNEQF
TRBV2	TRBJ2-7	ASKRQGDMYEQY
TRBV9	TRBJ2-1	ASSVAAGELNNEQF
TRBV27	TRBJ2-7	ASSSLGGQYEQY
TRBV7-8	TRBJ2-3	ASSLRASRTSTDTQY
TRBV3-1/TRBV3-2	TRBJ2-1	ASSQDVGSYNEQF
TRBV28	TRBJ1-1	ASSFTLGGINTEAF
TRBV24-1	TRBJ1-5	ATSDLGPRFAPYSNQPQH
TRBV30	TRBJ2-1	AYLAGNYNEQF
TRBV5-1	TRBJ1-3	ASSVSTGFGGNTIY
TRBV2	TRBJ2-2	ASTGGVMAGELF
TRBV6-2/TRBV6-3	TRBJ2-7	ASSYSTSGGYEQY
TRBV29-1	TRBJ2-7	SALGAASRYEQY
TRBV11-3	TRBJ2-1	ASSLGRGLGEQF
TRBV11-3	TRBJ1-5	ASSPGGGHGNQPQH
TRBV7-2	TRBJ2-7	ASSLAGTRIYEQY
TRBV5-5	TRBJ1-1	ASSWDRGNTEAF
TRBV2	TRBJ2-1	ASSDWGGRDEQF
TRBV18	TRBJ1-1	ASTQGQGATEAF
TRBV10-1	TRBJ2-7	ASSHRGRGFGEQY